These 27 T cell receptor beta chains were sequenced from one sample in a study of cytomegalovirus exposure and HLA in healthy donors. PCR used 60 Vbeta primers and 13 Jbeta primers. Repertoires were generated with immunoSEQ multiplex PCR, while TCRdb's copy carries only in-frame clones and drops some. The sample yields about 140,000 clones, about four fifths seen once. The material sequenced was PBMCs. These receptor sequences come from a man aged 25 to 40 in good health.

The rearrangement links TRBV18 to TRBJ2-5; D is ambiguous. This CDR3 is built from 16 residues. Per the germline V gene, CDR1 is KGHSH and CDR2 is LQKENI. V lost 0 bases to trimming and J lost 1 base, with 12 bases between them. The CDR3 nucleotides read TGTGCCAGCTCACCACCACACGGGTCCCCCCAAGAGACCCAGTACTTC. This gives the protein CASSPPHGSPQETQYF.

The chain carries TRBV9 and TRBJ2-7, with D possibly matching TRBD1 (6 bases). CDR1 and CDR2 from the germline V gene are SGDLS and YYNGEE. The CDR3 loop spans 15 amino acids. Trimming took 0 bases from V and 4 from J, leaving 14 bases between them. The chain's CDR3 is CASSVDLGTPYEQYF. The CDR3 DNA is TGTGCCAGCAGCGTAGATCTAGGGACACCATACGAGCAGTACTTC.

The genes are TRBV4-3 and TRBJ2-5; no definite D call. Gene TRBJ2-7 matches the end of the DNA better, so the J call may be wrong. The CDR3 has 15 amino acids. Germline V CDR1 and CDR2: LGHNA, YSLEER. CDR3 protein: CASSQDWAESYEQYF. CDR3 nucleotide sequence: TGCGCCAGCAGCCAAGATTGGGCAGAATCCTACGAGCAGTACTTC.

This sequence joins TRBV5-6 and TRBJ2-1; 11 nucleotides agree with TRBD2. Germline V gene lookup returns CDR1 SGHDT and CDR2 YYEEEE. The ends lost 4 bases at V and 4 bases at J; junction bases unmatched: 7. The CDR3 runs 16 residues. The CDR3 DNA reads as TGTGCCAGCAGCCCCACGGGACTAGCGGCATACAATGAGCAGTTCTTC. It translates to CASSPTGLAAYNEQFF. Based on the CDR3 plus reference TRBV5-6 and TRBJ2-1, the full variable domain is DAGVTQSPTHLIKTRGQQVTLRCSPKSGHDTVSWYQQALGQGPQFIFQYYEEEERQRGNFPDRFSGHQFPNYSSELNVNALLLGDSALYLCASSPTGLAAYNEQFFGPGTRLTVL.

The gene calls are TRBV5-1 and TRBJ2-2, with TRBD2 identical over 8 bases. This CDR3 comprises 15 residues. The ends lost 4 bases at V and 6 bases at J; junction bases unmatched: 8. Germline CDR1 and CDR2: SGHRS and YFSETQ. Written as DNA, the CDR3 is TGCGCCAGCAGCCTTCGGCGGCGGGAGGCCGGGGAGCTGTTTTTT. It translates to CASSLRRREAGELFF.

This chain uses TRBV6-1 with TRBJ1-1; 11 bases map to TRBD1. The CDR3 has 14 residues. J was trimmed by 4 bases and V by 5 bases; bases with no gene match: 3. The germline gives CDR1 MNHNS, CDR2 SASEGT. This CDR3 is CASSTDRGPTEAFF. The CDR3 bases are TGTGCCAGCAGTACGGACAGGGGGCCCACTGAAGCTTTCTTT.

The chain recombines TRBV6-5 with TRBJ2-7, with D possibly being TRBD1 (6 bases). This CDR3 is 13 amino acids long. Looked up from germline, CDR1 is MNHEY and CDR2 is SVGAGI. V dropped 6 bases and J dropped 6 bases, with 15 bases sitting between them. CDR3 residues: CASSLQGRSEQYF. CDR3 sequence (DNA): TGTGCCAGCAGCTTACAGGGACGGTCCGAGCAGTACTTC.

The chain carries TRBV6-5 and TRBJ2-7; 8 positions agree with TRBD1. This CDR3 is 12 amino acids long. Germline CDR1 is MNHEY and CDR2 is SVGAGI. Trimming at V came to 8 bases and at J to 3 bases, leaving 3 bases not matched to a gene. The CDR3 DNA follows: TGTGCCAGCGCGACAGGGGTCTACGAGCAGTACTTC. Protein: CASATGVYEQYF.

The chain combines TRBV11-2 with TRBJ2-7; 8 bases are a match to TRBD1. There are 17 residues in the CDR3. V trimming: 0 bases; J trimming: 5 bases; junction bases outside the gene matches: 12. The germline V gene has CDR1 SGHAT and CDR2 FQNNGV. The DNA of the CDR3 is TGTGCCAGCAGCTTAGACCCAGACAGGGGTGCCATGGACGAGCAGTACTTC. Its protein is CASSLDPDRGAMDEQYF.

The chain has TRBV7-2 and TRBJ2-3, with TRBD2 matching over 7 bases. Germline CDR1 is SGHTA and CDR2 is FQGNSA. The CDR3 has 14 amino acids. J gave up 3 bases and V 0 bases, and 0 bases lay outside the gene matches. The CDR3 sequence is CASSLAGGTDTQYF. Written as DNA, the CDR3 is TGTGCCAGCAGCTTAGCGGGAGGGACAGATACGCAGTATTTT.

The chain uses TRBV7-3 and TRBJ2-2; 11 nucleotides line up with TRBD2. The J segment lost 6 bases and the V segment lost 5 bases, leaving 8 bases of the junction unmatched. CDR1 is SGHTA and CDR2 is FQGTGA in the germline V gene. The CDR3 loop spans 16 amino acids. CDR3 sequence (DNA): TGTGCCAGCAGCCAAACTGGGACTAGCGGATCCGGGGAGCTGTTTTTT. Protein product: CASSQTGTSGSGELFF.

This sequence joins TRBV5-1 and TRBJ2-1, with D possibly matching TRBD1 (5 bases). The V gene's germline CDR1 is SGHRS and CDR2 YFSETQ. CDR3 size: 14 residues. Trimming pared 2 bases from V and 5 bases from J, leaving 11 bases between. CDR3 amino acids: CASSFAAGNNEQFF. The CDR3 DNA reads TGCGCCAGCAGCTTCGCGGCAGGGAACAATGAGCAGTTCTTC. Complete variable domain (other parts from reference TRBV5-1 and TRBJ2-1): KAGVTQTPRYLIKTRGQQVTLSCSPISGHRSVSWYQQTPGQGLQFLFEYFSETQRNKGNFPGRFSGRQFSNSRSEMNVSTLELGDSALYLCASSFAAGNNEQFFGPGTRLTVL.

The chain combines TRBV10-2 with TRBJ2-3; 9 bases fit TRBD2. Per germline, CDR1 WSHSY and CDR2 SAAADI. V gave up 2 bases and J gave up 0 bases; unmatched junction bases: 0. The CDR3 consists of 15 residues. The CDR3 is CASSEGLASTDTQYF. CDR3 bases: TGCGCCAGCAGTGAGGGACTAGCGAGCACAGATACGCAGTATTTT.

The V and J genes are TRBV19 and TRBJ2-7; weak D call: TRBD2 (6 bases). From germline, CDR1 is LNHDA and CDR2 SQIVND (reference sequence). Trimming left V 7 bases short and J 9 bases short, with 22 bases between. The CDR3 loop spans 14 amino acids. The CDR3 DNA sequence: TGTGCCAGTACCCCGACGCCGGGAGCCCTTGGGCAGTACTTC. The encoded protein is CASTPTPGALGQYF.

This clone has only a few counts. The J gene is TRBJ2-1, the V gene TRBV29-1; maybe TRBD2 (6 bases). Germline V gene lookup returns CDR1 SQVTM and CDR2 ANQGSEA. Trimming pared 6 bases from V and 3 bases from J, leaving 12 bases between. CDR3 length: 13 residues. This CDR3 is CSVFPGSYNEQFF. The CDR3 DNA is TGCAGCGTATTTCCCGGGAGCTACAATGAGCAGTTCTTC.

This chain connects TRBV7-3 to TRBJ2-2, with D hard to call. Germline values: CDR1 SGHTA, CDR2 FQGTGA. V gave up 4 bases and J gave up 4 bases, with 7 bases separating them. The CDR3 loop spans 13 amino acids. The chain's CDR3 is CASSSYGTGELFF. DNA of the CDR3: TGTGCCAGCAGCTCCTATGGCACCGGGGAGCTGTTTTTT.

The chain uses TRBV29-1 and TRBJ1-1, with TRBD1 identical over 7 bases. The CDR3 covers 13 residues. V trimming: 4 bases; J trimming: 7 bases; junction bases outside the gene matches: 9. In germline, CDR1 is SQVTM, CDR2 ANQGSEA. The CDR3 nucleotides are TGCAGCGTTGCCCCAGGGGGTAGGGGTGAAGCTTTCTTT. This translates into CSVAPGGRGEAFF.

The rearrangement links TRBV27 to TRBJ2-5; D is perhaps TRBD2 (6 bases). Deletions cut 5 bases from V and 4 bases from J, with 17 bases between. The CDR3 extends over 15 amino acids. CDR1 is MNHEY, CDR2 SMNVEV, per germline (reference sequence). This chain's CDR3 is CASSPRRGETETQYF. CDR3 coding DNA: TGTGCCAGCAGTCCCCGGAGGGGTGAAACAGAGACCCAGTACTTC.

This clone was recorded a few times. The chain joins TRBV4-1 to TRBJ2-1, with 8 bases fitting TRBD2. The CDR3 runs to 14 residues. The germline V gene has CDR1 MGHRA and CDR2 YSYEKL. The junction had 4 bases not matched to a gene; V was cut back by 4 bases and J by 5 bases. The CDR3 DNA reads TGCGCCAGCAGCCGAACGGGACTAGACAATGAGCAGTTCTTC. Translation: CASSRTGLDNEQFF.

The genes are TRBV27 and TRBJ1-5, with a weak D call TRBD1 (5 bases). CDR1 and CDR2 (germline): MNHEY, SMNVEV (reference sequence). The CDR3 is 13 residues long. CDR3 sequence: CGLLRGGDQPQHF. In DNA form, the CDR3 reads TGTGGCCTATTAAGGGGCGGGGATCAGCCCCAGCATTTT.

V and J are TRBV15 and TRBJ2-7; 7 nucleotides line up with TRBD2. Per the germline V gene, CDR1 is LNHNV and CDR2 is YYDKDF (reference sequence). V lost 7 bases, J lost 6 bases, and 6 bases stayed unmatched. The CDR3 sequence is 12 residues long. CDR3 loop: CATMGEGPEQYF. CDR3 coding DNA: TGTGCCACCATGGGGGAGGGCCCCGAGCAGTACTTC.

V and J are TRBV28 and TRBJ2-7, with TRBD2 matching over 9 bases. With 5 bases clipped from V and 0 bases from J, the junction kept 8 bases outside the gene matches. Per the germline V gene, CDR1 is MDHEN and CDR2 is SYDVKM. The CDR3 length is 16 residues. The CDR3 is CASSPMTSGRSYEQYF. CDR3 nucleotides: TGTGCCAGCAGTCCGATGACTAGCGGACGCTCCTACGAGCAGTACTTC.

The chain couples TRBV18 to TRBJ2-4; D call uncertain. The CDR3 loop spans 15 amino acids. Germline lookup yields CDR1 KGHSH and CDR2 LQKENI. Trimming took 5 bases from V and 3 from J, leaving 14 bases between them. CDR3 bases: TGTGCCAGCTCAACGGTGGGTAGGAGCAAAAACATTCAGTACTTC. Amino acids: CASSTVGRSKNIQYF.

On this clone itself: The junction and the germline gene differ at one end; a read error may be behind it. This chain links TRBV7-9 with TRBJ1-1; 7 bases line up with TRBD1. The CDR3 is 14 residues long. Germline V CDR1 and CDR2: SEHNR, FQNEAQ (reference sequence). The CDR3 DNA is TGTTCCAGCAGAAAAGACAGGGTTCCGACTGAAGCTTTCTTT. Residues: CSSRKDRVPTEAFF.

V is TRBV7-6 and J is TRBJ2-3, with 12 bases that match TRBD2. V shed 5 bases, J shed 2 bases, and the junction held 5 bases outside the gene matches. CDR3 length: 16 residues. Germline V gives CDR1 SGHVS, CDR2 FNYEAQ. As DNA, the CDR3 is TGTGCCAGCAGCATACGGACTAGCGGGACCACAGATACGCAGTATTTT. It codes for CASSIRTSGTTDTQYF.

This sequence joins TRBV9 and TRBJ1-2; 9 bases are a match to TRBD1. The CDR3 spans 16 residues. V shed 3 bases, J shed 3 bases, and the junction held 9 bases outside the gene matches. The germline V gene encodes CDR1 SGDLS and CDR2 YYNGEE. The CDR3 protein is CASSETPGQGDYGYTF. In DNA, the CDR3 is TGTGCCAGCAGCGAGACCCCGGGACAGGGCGACTATGGCTACACCTTC.

The CDR3 DNA is TGTGCCAGCAGCCCAGGGGAGGGGGATGAGCAGTTCTTC. This translates into CASSPGEGDEQFF. The gene calls are TRBV5-4 and TRBJ2-1; tentatively, D is TRBD2 (7 bases). The CDR3 consists of 13 residues. Looked up from germline, CDR1 is SGHNT and CDR2 is YYREEE (reference sequence). Trimming stripped 4 bases from V and 8 bases from J, with 13 bases between.